This is a list of T cell receptor beta chains from one sample in a study of CD8 T cells in ankylosing spondylitis. From the 5' RACE reads, TCRdb called clonotypes with MiXCR, one entry per CDR3 protein. The table includes 350,000 or so distinct CDR3 sequences, approximately 15% detected once. The sequenced sample consisted of blood, either unsorted or a sorted T cell fraction (not recorded which). Every receptor here comes from a male donor with ankylosing spondylitis or in good health (not recorded which). Each CDR3 is given with its conserved first and last residue. Fields, in order: CDR3 DNA, CDR3 protein, V gene, D gene, CDR3 length, clone size, J gene. The D gene is left open where the match is weak. Clone size is shown for a subset of rows, as once, few, many or a class of expanded clone.

CDR3 DNA: TGTGCCAGCAGCTTGGCCGGGACAGGGCTATCAGAGACCCAGTACTTC
CDR3 protein: CASSLAGTGLSETQYF
V gene: TRBV5-4
D gene: TRBD1
CDR3 length: 16
clone size: -
J gene: TRBJ2-5

CDR3 DNA: TGCAGTGGCACGACAGGGGGCAATCAGCCCCAGCATTTT
CDR3 protein: CSGTTGGNQPQHF
V gene: TRBV20-1
D gene: TRBD1
CDR3 length: 13
clone size: -
J gene: TRBJ1-5

CDR3 DNA: TGTGCCATCCGGGACAGCAAAAATGAAAAACTGTTTTTT
CDR3 protein: CAIRDSKNEKLFF
V gene: TRBV10-3
D gene: TRBD1
CDR3 length: 13
clone size: few
J gene: TRBJ1-4

CDR3 DNA: TGCGCCAGCAGCAATAGCCTGGGAGGCCCTAATGAGCAGTTCTTC
CDR3 protein: CASSNSLGGPNEQFF
V gene: TRBV5-1
D gene: -
CDR3 length: 15
clone size: many
J gene: TRBJ2-1

CDR3 DNA: TGCGCCAGCAGAAGACCAGGGGGTGAGTTGAACAATGAGCAGTTCTTC
CDR3 protein: CASRRPGGELNNEQFF
V gene: TRBV5-1
D gene: TRBD1
CDR3 length: 16
clone size: few
J gene: TRBJ2-1

CDR3 DNA: TGTGCCAGCAGCTGGACTGGGGAGGAGCCCCAGCATTTT
CDR3 protein: CASSWTGEEPQHF
V gene: TRBV25-1
D gene: -
CDR3 length: 13
clone size: many
J gene: TRBJ1-5

CDR3 DNA: TGTGCCACCAGCGGCCGACTAGCGGGATACTACAATGAGCAGTTCTTC
CDR3 protein: CATSGRLAGYYNEQFF
V gene: TRBV15
D gene: TRBD2
CDR3 length: 16
clone size: -
J gene: TRBJ2-1

CDR3 DNA: TGCGCCAGCAGCCAAGGGAACAGGGATGATAGCAATCAGCCCCAGCATTTT
CDR3 protein: CASSQGNRDDSNQPQHF
V gene: TRBV4-1
D gene: -
CDR3 length: 17
clone size: -
J gene: TRBJ1-5

CDR3 DNA: TGCAGTGCTAGAGATGGGGCGGGGGGACCCTTGGAGACCCAGTACTTC
CDR3 protein: CSARDGAGGPLETQYF
V gene: TRBV20-1
D gene: TRBD2
CDR3 length: 16
clone size: few
J gene: TRBJ2-5

CDR3 DNA: TGTGCCAGCAGCCCCGACAGGGGGTATTCTAACTATGGCTACACCTTC
CDR3 protein: CASSPDRGYSNYGYTF
V gene: TRBV5-6
D gene: TRBD1
CDR3 length: 16
clone size: few
J gene: TRBJ1-2

CDR3 DNA: TGCAGTGCTAGAAGCGGGAGGGCCCCCACCGGGGAGCTGTTTTTT
CDR3 protein: CSARSGRAPTGELFF
V gene: TRBV20-1
D gene: TRBD2
CDR3 length: 15
clone size: -
J gene: TRBJ2-2

CDR3 DNA: TGTGCCAGCAGCTGGAGCGGGACCGCCAGAACTAACTATGGCTACACCTTC
CDR3 protein: CASSWSGTARTNYGYTF
V gene: TRBV5-5
D gene: -
CDR3 length: 17
clone size: -
J gene: TRBJ1-2

CDR3 DNA: TGTGCCAGCAGTTATAGACAGAACTCCTACGAGCAGTACTTC
CDR3 protein: CASSYRQNSYEQYF
V gene: TRBV6-5
D gene: -
CDR3 length: 14
clone size: -
J gene: TRBJ2-7

CDR3 DNA: TGCGCCAGCAGAGGGAATCAGCCCCAGCATTTT
CDR3 protein: CASRGNQPQHF
V gene: TRBV10-2
D gene: -
CDR3 length: 11
clone size: -
J gene: TRBJ1-5

CDR3 DNA: TGTGCCAGCAGCTTAGGCCTAACCCAATCCTACGAGCAGTACTTC
CDR3 protein: CASSLGLTQSYEQYF
V gene: TRBV13
D gene: -
CDR3 length: 15
clone size: many
J gene: TRBJ2-7

CDR3 DNA: TGTGCCAGCAGCGCCGGGACTAGCGGTACCTACGAGCAGTACTTC
CDR3 protein: CASSAGTSGTYEQYF
V gene: TRBV5-8
D gene: TRBD2
CDR3 length: 15
clone size: many
J gene: TRBJ2-7

CDR3 DNA: TGCGCCAGCAGCTTGGAGCTAGCGGGGGGCCCCCGAGAGACCCAGTACTTC
CDR3 protein: CASSLELAGGPRETQYF
V gene: TRBV5-1
D gene: TRBD2
CDR3 length: 17
clone size: few
J gene: TRBJ2-5

CDR3 DNA: TGCGCCAGCAGCTTGGATGGTGGGGCCGAGACCCAGTACTTC
CDR3 protein: CASSLDGGAETQYF
V gene: TRBV5-1
D gene: -
CDR3 length: 14
clone size: -
J gene: TRBJ2-5

CDR3 DNA: TGTGCCAGCAGTCCAGGGGGCAGCATGACCTACGAGCAGTACTTC
CDR3 protein: CASSPGGSMTYEQYF
V gene: TRBV6-1
D gene: TRBD1
CDR3 length: 15
clone size: -
J gene: TRBJ2-7

CDR3 DNA: TGTGCCACCAGTGATTCCGGCAAAGGGGGAATTCACGAGCAGTACTTC
CDR3 protein: CATSDSGKGGIHEQYF
V gene: TRBV24-1
D gene: -
CDR3 length: 16
clone size: few
J gene: TRBJ2-7